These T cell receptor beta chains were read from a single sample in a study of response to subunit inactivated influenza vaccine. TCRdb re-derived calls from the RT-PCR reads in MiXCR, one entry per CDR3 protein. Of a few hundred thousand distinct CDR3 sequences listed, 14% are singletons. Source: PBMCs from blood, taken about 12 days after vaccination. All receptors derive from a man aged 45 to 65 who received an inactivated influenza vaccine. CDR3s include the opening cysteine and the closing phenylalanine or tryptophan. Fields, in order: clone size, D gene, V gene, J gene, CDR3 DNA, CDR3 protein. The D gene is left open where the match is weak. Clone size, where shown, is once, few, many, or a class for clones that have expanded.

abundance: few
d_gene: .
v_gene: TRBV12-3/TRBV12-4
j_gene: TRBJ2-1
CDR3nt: TGTGCCAGCAGGGGGGGGCCGGGCAATGAGCAGTTCTTC
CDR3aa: CASRGGPGNEQFF

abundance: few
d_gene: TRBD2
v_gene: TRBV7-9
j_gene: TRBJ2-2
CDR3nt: TGTGCCAGCAGCTTAACAGCGGGAGGGCGGATCACCGGGGAGCTGTTTTTT
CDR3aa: CASSLTAGGRITGELFF

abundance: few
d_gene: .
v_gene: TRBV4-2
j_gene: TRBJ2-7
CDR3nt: TGTGCCAGCAGCCAAGATCCAGGATACGCCTACGAGCAGTACTTC
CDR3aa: CASSQDPGYAYEQYF

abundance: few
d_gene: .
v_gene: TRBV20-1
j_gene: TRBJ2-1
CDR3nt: TGCAGTGCTAGACGAGAGGAAAATGAGCAGTTCTTC
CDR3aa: CSARREENEQFF

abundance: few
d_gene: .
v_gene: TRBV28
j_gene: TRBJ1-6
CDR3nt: TGTGCCAGCAGTTTATTAGGACGGATCAATTCACCCCTCCACTTT
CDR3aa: CASSLLGRINSPLHF

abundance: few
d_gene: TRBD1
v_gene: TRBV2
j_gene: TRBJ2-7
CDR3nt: TGTGCCAGCAGCCGGGGACAGGGGGCTGTTCCGGACGAGCAGTACTTC
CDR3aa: CASSRGQGAVPDEQYF

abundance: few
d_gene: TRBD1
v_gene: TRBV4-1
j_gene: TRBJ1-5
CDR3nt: TGCGCCAGCAGCGAAGCTCCCCGGACAGGGTACAATCAGCCCCAGCATTTT
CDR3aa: CASSEAPRTGYNQPQHF

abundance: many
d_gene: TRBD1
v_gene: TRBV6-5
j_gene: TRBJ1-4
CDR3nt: TGTGCCAGCAGAACAGGGGATGAAAAACTGTTTTTT
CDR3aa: CASRTGDEKLFF

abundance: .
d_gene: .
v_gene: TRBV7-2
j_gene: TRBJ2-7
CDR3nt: TGTGCCAGCAGCCCCGGGGCAATCTACGAGCAGTACTTC
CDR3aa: CASSPGAIYEQYF

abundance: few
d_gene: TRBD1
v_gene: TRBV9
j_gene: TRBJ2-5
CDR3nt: TGTGCCAGCAGCGCCTTGACAGGGGTTGGCGAGACCCAGTACTTC
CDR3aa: CASSALTGVGETQYF

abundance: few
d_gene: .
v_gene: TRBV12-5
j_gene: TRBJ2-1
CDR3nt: TGTGCTAGTGGTTTTAGGGGGGGACCTTACCATGAGCAGTTCTTC
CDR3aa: CASGFRGGPYHEQFF

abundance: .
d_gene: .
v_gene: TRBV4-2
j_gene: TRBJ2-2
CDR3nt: TGTGCCAGCAGCCACAACACCAACACCGGGGAGCTGTTTTTT
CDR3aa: CASSHNTNTGELFF

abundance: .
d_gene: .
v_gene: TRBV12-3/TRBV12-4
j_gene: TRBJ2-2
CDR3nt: TGTGCCAGCAGTTTCGGAGGACGGAACACCGGGGAGCTGTTTTTT
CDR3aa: CASSFGGRNTGELFF

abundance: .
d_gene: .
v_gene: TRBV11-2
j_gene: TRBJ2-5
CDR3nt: TGTGCCAGCAGCTTAGCCCAGTATCGGGCTCAAGAGACCCAGTACTTC
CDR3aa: CASSLAQYRAQETQYF

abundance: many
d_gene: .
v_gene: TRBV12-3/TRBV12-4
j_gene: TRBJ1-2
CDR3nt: TGTGCCAGCAGTTTAGAAAAGGGGAGAGGCTACACCTTC
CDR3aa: CASSLEKGRGYTF

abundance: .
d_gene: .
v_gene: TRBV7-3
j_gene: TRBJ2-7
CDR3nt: TGTGCCAGCAGCTTAACCTCAACAGGGTACGAGCAGTACTTC
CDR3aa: CASSLTSTGYEQYF

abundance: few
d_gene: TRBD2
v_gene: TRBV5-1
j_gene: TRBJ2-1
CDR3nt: TGCGCCAGCAGGCCGTCAAGCGGGAGCTCCTACAATGAGCAGTTCTTC
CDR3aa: CASRPSSGSSYNEQFF

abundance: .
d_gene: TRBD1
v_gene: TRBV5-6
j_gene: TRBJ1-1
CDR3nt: TGTGCCAGCAGCTTTATCGGAGGGGGCTACACTGAAGCTTTCTTT
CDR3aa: CASSFIGGGYTEAFF

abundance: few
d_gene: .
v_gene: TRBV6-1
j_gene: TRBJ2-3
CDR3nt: TGTGCCAGCAGTGAAGAGCTCAGCACAGATACGCAGTATTTT
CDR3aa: CASSEELSTDTQYF

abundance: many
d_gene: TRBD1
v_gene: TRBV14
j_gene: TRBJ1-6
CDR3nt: TGTGCCAGCAGCCTCGGGACAGGGACCAATTCACCCCTCCACTTT
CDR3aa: CASSLGTGTNSPLHF

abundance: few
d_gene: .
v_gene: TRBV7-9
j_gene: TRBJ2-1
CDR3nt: TGTGCCAGCAGCGGGCATTCGGGCGGATATACCTACAATGAGCAGTTCTTC
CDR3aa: CASSGHSGGYTYNEQFF

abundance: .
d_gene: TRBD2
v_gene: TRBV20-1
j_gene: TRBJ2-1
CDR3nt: TGCAGTGCTAGATCGGGAGGGGGCTACAATGAGCAGTTCTTC
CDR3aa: CSARSGGGYNEQFF

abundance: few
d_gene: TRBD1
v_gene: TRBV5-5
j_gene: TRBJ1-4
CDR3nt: TGTGCCAGCAGCGCCCGCCGGACAGGGCTTAATGAAAAACTGTTTTTT
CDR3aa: CASSARRTGLNEKLFF

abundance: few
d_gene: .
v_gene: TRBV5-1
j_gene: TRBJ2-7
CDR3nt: TGCGCCAGCAGCTCCGGTCACCTAGGCGAGCAGTACTTC
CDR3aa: CASSSGHLGEQYF

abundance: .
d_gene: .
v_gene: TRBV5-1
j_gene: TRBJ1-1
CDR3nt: TGCGCCAGCAGCTTGTTCGGCAGGGGAGCTTTCACTGAAGCTTTCTTT
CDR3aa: CASSLFGRGAFTEAFF

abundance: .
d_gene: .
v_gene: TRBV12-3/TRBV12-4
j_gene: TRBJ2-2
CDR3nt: TGTGCCAGCAGTTTTTGGAACACCGGGGAGCTGTTTTTT
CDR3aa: CASSFWNTGELFF

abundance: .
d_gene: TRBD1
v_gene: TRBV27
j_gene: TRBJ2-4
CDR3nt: TGTGCCAGCAGTTTCACCGGGACAGGGATTGGGAACATTCAGTACTTC
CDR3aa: CASSFTGTGIGNIQYF

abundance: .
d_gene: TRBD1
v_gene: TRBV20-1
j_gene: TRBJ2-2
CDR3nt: TGCAGTGCTTTGGACAGGGGAGATACCGGGGAGCTGTTTTTT
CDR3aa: CSALDRGDTGELFF

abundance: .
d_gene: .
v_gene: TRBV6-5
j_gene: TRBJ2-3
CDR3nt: TGTGCCAGCAGTTACTTACGTGGAGATACGCAGTATTTT
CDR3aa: CASSYLRGDTQYF

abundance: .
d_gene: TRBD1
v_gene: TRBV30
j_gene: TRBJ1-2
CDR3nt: TGTGCCTGGTTCTACAGGGGGCGAGATGGCTACACCTTC
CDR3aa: CAWFYRGRDGYTF

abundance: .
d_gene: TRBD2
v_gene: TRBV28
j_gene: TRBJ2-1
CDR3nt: TGTGCCAGCAGTTTAGAGACTAGCGTGTCCAATGAGCAGTTCTTC
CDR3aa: CASSLETSVSNEQFF

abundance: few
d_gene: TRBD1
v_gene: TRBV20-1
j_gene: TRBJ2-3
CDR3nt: TGCAGTGCTCCCCGGGACAGGGTTAGAAGGGATACGCAGTATTTT
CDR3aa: CSAPRDRVRRDTQYF

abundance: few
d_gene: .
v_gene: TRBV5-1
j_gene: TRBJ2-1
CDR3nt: TGCGCCAGCAGCTGGGGGGACCAAGGCAATGAGCAGTTCTTC
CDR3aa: CASSWGDQGNEQFF

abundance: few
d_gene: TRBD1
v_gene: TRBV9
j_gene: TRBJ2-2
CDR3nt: TGTGCCAGCAGCCCCCGGACAGGGCAGACCGGGGAGCTGTTTTTT
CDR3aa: CASSPRTGQTGELFF

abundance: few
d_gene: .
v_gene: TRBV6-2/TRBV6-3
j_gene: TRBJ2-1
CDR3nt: TGTGCCAGCAGTTACTCGACCAGAGCTGAGCAGTTCTTC
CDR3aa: CASSYSTRAEQFF

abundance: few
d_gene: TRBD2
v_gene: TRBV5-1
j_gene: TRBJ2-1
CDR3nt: TGCGCCAGCAGCGGGTCCCTAGCGGAACCTTACAATGAGCAGTTCTTC
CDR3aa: CASSGSLAEPYNEQFF

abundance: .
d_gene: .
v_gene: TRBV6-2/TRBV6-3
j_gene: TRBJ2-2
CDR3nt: TGTGCCAGCAGTCGTTCGGGAAAAAGAGGCGGCCGGGACACCGGGGAGCTGTTTTTT
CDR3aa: CASSRSGKRGGRDTGELFF

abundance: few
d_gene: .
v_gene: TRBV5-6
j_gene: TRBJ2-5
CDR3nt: TGTGCCAGCAGCTTGCGGCGGGACCAGTACTTC
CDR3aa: CASSLRRDQYF

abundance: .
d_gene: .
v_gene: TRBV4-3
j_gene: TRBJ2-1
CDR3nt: TGCGCCAGCAGCCGAACTTCCTTCTCCTACAATGAGCAGTTCTTC
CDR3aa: CASSRTSFSYNEQFF

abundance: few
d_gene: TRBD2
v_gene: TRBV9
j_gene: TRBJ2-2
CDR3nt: TGTGCCAGCGGGCTAGCGGTTAACACCGGGGAGCTGTTTTTT
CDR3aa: CASGLAVNTGELFF

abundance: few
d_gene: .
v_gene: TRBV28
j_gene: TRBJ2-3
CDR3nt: TGTGCCAGCAGTTTATGGACGGTGGGAACAGATACGCAGTATTTT
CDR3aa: CASSLWTVGTDTQYF